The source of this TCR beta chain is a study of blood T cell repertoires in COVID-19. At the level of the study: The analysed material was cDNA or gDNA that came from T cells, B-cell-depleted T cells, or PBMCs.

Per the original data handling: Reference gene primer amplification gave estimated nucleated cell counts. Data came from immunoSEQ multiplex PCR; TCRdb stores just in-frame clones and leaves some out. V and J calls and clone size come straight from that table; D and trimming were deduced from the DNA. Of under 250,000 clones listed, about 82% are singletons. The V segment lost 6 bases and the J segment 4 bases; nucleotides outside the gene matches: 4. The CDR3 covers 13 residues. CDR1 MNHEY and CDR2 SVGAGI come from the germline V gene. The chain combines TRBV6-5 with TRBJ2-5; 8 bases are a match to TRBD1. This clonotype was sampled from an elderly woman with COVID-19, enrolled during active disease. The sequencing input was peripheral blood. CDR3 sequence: CASSPTGVETQYF. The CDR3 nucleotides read TGTGCCAGCAGCCCGACAGGGGTAGAGACCCAGTACTTC.